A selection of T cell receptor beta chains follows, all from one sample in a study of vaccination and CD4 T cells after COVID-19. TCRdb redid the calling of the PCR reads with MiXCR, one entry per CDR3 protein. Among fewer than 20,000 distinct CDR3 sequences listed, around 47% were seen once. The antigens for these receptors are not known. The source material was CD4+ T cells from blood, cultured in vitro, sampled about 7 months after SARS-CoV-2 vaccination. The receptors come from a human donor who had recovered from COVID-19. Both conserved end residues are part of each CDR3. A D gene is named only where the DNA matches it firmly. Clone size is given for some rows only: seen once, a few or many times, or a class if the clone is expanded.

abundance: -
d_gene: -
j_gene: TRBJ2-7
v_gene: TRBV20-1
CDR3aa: CSAGHQGSSKEQYF
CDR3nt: TGCAGTGCTGGACACCAGGGGTCGTCGAAGGAGCAGTACTTC

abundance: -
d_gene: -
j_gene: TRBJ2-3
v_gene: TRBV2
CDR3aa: CASRPNFGTDTQYF
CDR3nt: TGTGCCAGCAGGCCTAACTTTGGCACAGATACGCAGTATTTT

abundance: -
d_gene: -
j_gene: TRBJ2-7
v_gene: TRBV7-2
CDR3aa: CASSRDFHLGEQYF
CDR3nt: TGTGCCAGCAGCCGGGACTTCCACCTGGGCGAGCAGTACTTC

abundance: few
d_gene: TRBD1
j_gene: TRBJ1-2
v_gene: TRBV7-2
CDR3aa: CASSLDDAGGDRHGYTF
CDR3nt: TGTGCCAGCAGCTTAGATGATGCAGGGGGGGATCGACATGGCTACACCTTC

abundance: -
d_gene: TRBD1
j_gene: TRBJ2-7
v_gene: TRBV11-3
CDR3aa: CASSLGGTGSSYEQYF
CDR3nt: TGTGCCAGCAGCTTAGGAGGGACAGGGTCCTCCTACGAGCAGTACTTC

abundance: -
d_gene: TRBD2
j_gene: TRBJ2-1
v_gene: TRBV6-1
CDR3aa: CASSSIAGGPENEQSF
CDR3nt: TGTGCCAGCAGCTCTATAGCGGGAGGGCCAGAGAATGAGCAGTCCTTC

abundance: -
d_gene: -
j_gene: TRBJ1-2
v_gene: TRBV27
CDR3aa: CASSLFRGGGGYTF
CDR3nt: TGTGCCAGCAGTTTGTTTCGGGGAGGAGGTGGCTACACCTTC

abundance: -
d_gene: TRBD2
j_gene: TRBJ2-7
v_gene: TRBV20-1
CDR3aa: CSATKGLAVHYEQYF
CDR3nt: TGCAGTGCTACAAAAGGACTAGCGGTCCACTACGAGCAGTACTTC

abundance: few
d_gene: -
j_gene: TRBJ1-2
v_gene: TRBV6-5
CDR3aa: CASSYSPGTNYGYTF
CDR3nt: TGTGCCAGCAGTTACTCCCCAGGGACCAACTATGGCTACACCTTC

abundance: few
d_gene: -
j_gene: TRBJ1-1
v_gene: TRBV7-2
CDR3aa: CASSLAGFTEAFF
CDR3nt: TGTGCCAGCAGCTTAGCAGGGTTCACTGAAGCTTTCTTT

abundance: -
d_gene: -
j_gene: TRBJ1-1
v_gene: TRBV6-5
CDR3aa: CASSWGGSLAEAFF
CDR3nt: TGTGCCAGCAGTTGGGGGGGGAGCCTAGCTGAAGCTTTCTTT

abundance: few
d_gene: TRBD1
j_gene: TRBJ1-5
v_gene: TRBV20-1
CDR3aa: CSATNPGQGSVAQHF
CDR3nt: TGCAGTGCTACAAATCCGGGACAGGGTTCTGTAGCCCAGCATTTT

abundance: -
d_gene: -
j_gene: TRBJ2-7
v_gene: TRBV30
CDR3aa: CAWSVTLPYEQYF
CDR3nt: TGTGCCTGGAGTGTAACCCTGCCCTACGAGCAGTACTTC

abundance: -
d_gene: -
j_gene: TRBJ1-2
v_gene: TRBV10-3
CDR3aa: CAISVRGSNGYTF
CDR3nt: TGTGCCATCAGTGTGAGGGGCAGTAACGGCTACACCTTC

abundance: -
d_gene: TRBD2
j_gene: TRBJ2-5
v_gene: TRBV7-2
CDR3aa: CASSLLSGTRGRTQYF
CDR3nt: TGTGCCAGCAGCTTGCTATCCGGGACTAGGGGCCGGACCCAGTACTTC

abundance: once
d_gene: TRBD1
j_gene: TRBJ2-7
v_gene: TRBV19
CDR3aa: CASSTRQGPYEQYF
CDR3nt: TGTGCCAGTAGCACCCGACAGGGCCCCTACGAGCAGTACTTC

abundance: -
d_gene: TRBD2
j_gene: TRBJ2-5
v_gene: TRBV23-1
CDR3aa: CARRERGPQETQYF
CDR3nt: TGCGCCAGGAGAGAGCGGGGGCCTCAAGAGACCCAGTACTTC

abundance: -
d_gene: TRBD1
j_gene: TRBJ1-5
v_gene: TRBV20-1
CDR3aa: CSAKQGNNQPQHF
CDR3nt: TGCAGTGCTAAACAGGGGAACAATCAGCCCCAGCATTTT

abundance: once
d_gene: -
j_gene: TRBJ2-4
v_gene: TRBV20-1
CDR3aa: CSASRGLRNIQYF
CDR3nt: TGCAGTGCCAGCAGGGGTCTGAGAAACATTCAGTACTTC

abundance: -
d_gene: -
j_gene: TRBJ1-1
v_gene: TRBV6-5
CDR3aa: CASSYQQGLNTEAFF
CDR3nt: TGTGCCAGCAGTTACCAGCAGGGGCTGAACACTGAAGCTTTCTTT

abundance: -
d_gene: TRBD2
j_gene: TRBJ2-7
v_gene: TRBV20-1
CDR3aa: CSAKLAGPSSYEQYF
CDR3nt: TGCAGTGCAAAACTAGCGGGACCTTCCTCCTACGAGCAGTACTTC

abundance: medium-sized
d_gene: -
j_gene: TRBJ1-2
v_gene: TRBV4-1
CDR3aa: CASSQGPGTGPNYGYTF
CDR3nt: TGCGCCAGCAGCCAAGGGCCAGGGACGGGACCTAACTATGGCTACACCTTC

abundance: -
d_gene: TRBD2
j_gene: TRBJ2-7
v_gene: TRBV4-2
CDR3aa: CASSLGLAEGGYEQYF
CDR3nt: TGTGCCAGCAGCCTGGGACTAGCGGAAGGGGGCTACGAGCAGTACTTC

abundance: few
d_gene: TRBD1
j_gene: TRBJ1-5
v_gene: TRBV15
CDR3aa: CATGQSNQPQHF
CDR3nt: TGTGCCACGGGACAGTCCAATCAGCCCCAGCATTTT